This entry describes one T cell receptor (beta chain). The sample holds a few counts of this clonotype. Its antigen has not been determined. Base qualities are not recorded, but no much larger clone differs from it by a single base. The data originate from a study of early T cells in non-severe SARS-CoV-2 infection (dated by TCRdb to the early 2020s). Study-level background: Because TCR sequencing relied on bulk RNA taken from unsorted whole blood, pairing of alpha and beta chains was not possible.

The method was 5' RACE. Sequencer: NextSeq 500. To correct for sequencing error and PCR bias, the TCR library protocol tagged individual cDNA molecules with unique molecular identifiers. Both TCR alpha and beta chains were sequenced, and tight co-correlation was observed between alpha and beta sequence abundances in each sample. Regarding the original processing steps: V gene, J gene and CDR3 annotation of TCR sequences was performed with Decombinator V4. TCRs were defined as expanded if a significant change between any two time points was detected under a Poisson model with p below 0.0001. Abundances of TCRs were expressed as counts per million after normalisation to the total number of TCRs sequenced in each sample. VDJdb, accessed on 1 November 2021, was searched for TCRs annotated for CMV, EBV and SARS-CoV-2, and TCRs annotated for more than one antigen were excluded. In TCRdb, the public reads were trimmed at Q25 with fastp and aligned with MiXCR, with productive beta chains retained. Each record represents a unique CDR3 protein, reported with the most common genes and DNA among its rows. These V and J calls are TCRdb output, not the study's own analysis. The sample yields 60,000 or so distinct CDR3 sequences; around 12% were counted once. The ten largest account for around 2.8% of the sample.

What the study reported, not specific to this receptor: VDJdb matching was skewed toward anti-spike CD8 responses, so virus-specific expansions were likely underestimated and private and CD4 specificities were missed.

This was a case-control study nested in a cohort of healthcare workers in London, UK, who had nasopharyngeal swab PCR tests and blood samples taken every week. Healthcare workers were enrolled in the week of the UK lockdown, from 23 to 31 March 2020, and were followed every week for up to roughly 15 weeks. Sequenced: whole blood. The sequence was collected from an adult who was a healthcare worker with PCR-confirmed SARS-CoV-2 infection or an uninfected control (not recorded which).

The DNA reads as follows: TGCGCCAGCAGAATGGCGGGGAATGGTTTCTTT. This is translated as CASRMAGNGFF. The chain employs TRBV10-1 and TRBJ1-1, with the D gene uncertain. V loses 6 bases of germline sequence and J loses 13 bases, and the interval between the two ends is 15 bases. CDR1 is given as WNHNN and CDR2 as SYGVQD, both from the germline V gene (reference sequence). The CDR3 holds 11 amino acids from the cysteine to the phenylalanine. Only the CDR3 DNA is retained, 33 bases long and in frame from the first base.